Following are 15 T cell receptor beta chains from one sample sequenced in a study of blood T cell repertoires in COVID-19 (dated by TCRdb to 2018 to 2021). Libraries were prepared through the immunoSEQ multiplex PCR assay. Entries here come from immuneACCESS through TCRdb and include only in-frame sequences with V and J called. Some clones fail to appear in such tables; in the studies checked, an unresolved V gene covers under half of the shortfall, and the cause of the remainder is unknown. This sample gives around 300,000 clones in total; roughly 84% of them show up just once. The top ten hold 1% of the sample. The sequencing input was peripheral blood. Receptors were obtained from a man between 45 and 60 years old with active or convalescent COVID-19.

The V and J genes are TRBV19 and TRBJ2-7; 9 bases are a match to TRBD2. The CDR3 is 17 amino acids. V lost 6 bases, J lost 1 base, and 13 bases stayed unmatched. Germline V gene data show CDR1 as LNHDA and CDR2 as SQIVND (reference sequence). CDR3 nucleotide sequence: TGTGCCAGTAGGTCTTCAGGCGGGAGGGTTCAATCCTACGAGCAGTACTTC. Translating gives CASRSSGGRVQSYEQYF.

The sample holds a few counts of this clone. The chain links TRBV5-1 to TRBJ2-2; TRBD1 agrees at 7 bases. CDR1 is SGHRS and CDR2 is YFSETQ in the germline V gene. The CDR3 consists of 16 residues. The V and J ends lost 0 bases and 3 bases, in that order; junction bases with no gene match: 5. CDR3 protein: CASSLGRGRDTGELFF. The CDR3 nucleotides read TGCGCCAGCAGCTTGGGAAGGGGGCGCGACACCGGGGAGCTGTTTTTT.

A note on this clone: Other DNA variants within this sample encode the same CDR3. The chain is built from TRBV30 and TRBJ2-3; D call uncertain. The germline V and J ends were trimmed by 0 bases and 1 base, with 5 bases remaining between them. From germline, CDR1 is GTSNPN and CDR2 SVGIG (reference sequence). This CDR3 comprises 13 residues. The CDR3 region is CAWSVSGTDTQYF. CDR3 bases: TGTGCCTGGAGTGTGAGCGGCACAGATACGCAGTATTTT.

This chain joins TRBV2 and TRBJ2-7; 8 bases are shared with TRBD1. From germline, CDR1 is SNHLY and CDR2 FYNNEI. V trimming: 0 bases; J trimming: 3 bases; junction bases outside the gene matches: 16. The CDR3 is 19 amino acids. The CDR3 DNA sequence: TGTGCCAGCAGTGAAGCGGGGGACAGGATCTACTTCTCCAACTACGAGCAGTACTTC. Encoded protein: CASSEAGDRIYFSNYEQYF.

The rearrangement uses TRBV13 and TRBJ2-7; the D is unclear. V lost 1 base to trimming and J lost 0 bases, with 7 bases between them. The germline gives CDR1 PRHDT, CDR2 FYEKMQ (reference sequence). The CDR3 is made up of 14 amino acids. CDR3 sequence: CASSLARVSYEQYF. For the CDR3, the DNA is TGTGCCAGCAGCTTAGCACGGGTCTCCTACGAGCAGTACTTC.

The CDR3 sequence: CASSQDIPVGGFNSPLHF. CDR3 in DNA: TGTGCCAGCAGCCAAGATATTCCGGTGGGGGGGTTTAATTCACCCCTCCACTTT. The genes are TRBV14 and TRBJ1-6; D might be TRBD1 (5 bases). This CDR3 is built from 18 residues. Between the trimmed V and J ends, which lost 0 bases and 6 bases, there was a span of 18 bases. Germline-derived CDR1 and CDR2 are SGHDN and FVKESK.

The chain combines TRBV27 with TRBJ2-2; a weak D match, TRBD2 (6 bases). With 1 base removed from V and 1 base from J, the gap between germline ends came to 13 bases. CDR3 length: 17 residues. Germline CDR1 MNHEY, CDR2 SMNVEV (reference sequence). CDR3 residues: CASSLFGVGGNTGELFF. For the CDR3, the DNA is TGTGCCAGCAGTTTATTTGGCGTGGGAGGGAACACCGGGGAGCTGTTTTTT.

The chain combines TRBV5-4 with TRBJ1-1, with a weak D call TRBD1 (6 bases). Germline lookup yields CDR1 SGHNT and CDR2 YYREEE (reference sequence). Between the trimmed V and J ends, which lost 4 bases and 3 bases, there was a span of 16 bases. This CDR3 region has 15 residues. This CDR3 reads CASSASDRWDTEAFF. The CDR3 DNA sequence: TGTGCCAGCAGCGCGAGCGACAGGTGGGACACTGAAGCTTTCTTT.

The chain is built from TRBV6-5 and TRBJ1-4, with 7 bases fitting TRBD1. Looked up from germline, CDR1 is MNHEY and CDR2 is SVGAGI. The V gene end was trimmed by 6 bases and the J gene end by 4 bases; junction bases not matched to a gene: 8. The CDR3 totals 15 residues. CDR3 protein: CASRPGTDFNEKLFF. The CDR3 nucleotides are TGTGCCAGCAGACCCGGGACAGATTTTAATGAAAAACTGTTTTTT.

In its sample, this clone was seen once. The J gene is TRBJ1-3, the V gene TRBV24-1; no reliable D call. Deletions cut 7 bases from V and 2 bases from J, with 20 bases between. Per germline, CDR1 KGHDR and CDR2 SFDVKD. This CDR3 contains 17 residues. CDR3 in DNA: TGTGCCACCAGGTCGATCTCTGAATCGCGTCCTGGAAACACCATATATTTT. This translates into CATRSISESRPGNTIYF.

The chain has TRBV10-3 and TRBJ2-2, with D possibly TRBD1 on 6 matching bases. CDR1 ENHRY and CDR2 SYGVKD come from the germline V gene. The length of the CDR3 is 14 residues. V lost 7 bases and J lost 6, with 15 bases in between. CDR3 DNA: TGTGCCATCACCGGAGCCGACAGGTCCGGGGAGCTGTTTTTT. Translation: CAITGADRSGELFF.

This clone was recorded a few times. This same CDR3 is encoded by further DNA sequences in the sample. CDR3 in amino acids: CASSRDRPNTEAFF. The CDR3 DNA reads as TGTGCCAGCAGCCGGGACAGACCGAACACTGAAGCTTTCTTT. The V gene is TRBV6-5, the J gene TRBJ1-1; 7 positions match TRBD1. Germline V gene data show CDR1 as MNHEY and CDR2 as SVGAGI. The CDR3 is made up of 14 amino acids. J lost 1 base, V lost 6 bases, and 5 bases had no gene match.

The rearrangement links TRBV7-9 to TRBJ2-3; 8 bases line up with TRBD2. The ends lost 3 bases at V and 4 bases at J; junction bases unmatched: 3. The CDR3 length is 14 residues. CDR1 SEHNR and CDR2 FQNEAQ come from the germline V gene (reference sequence). DNA for the CDR3: TGTGCCAGCAGCTTGAGCGGGGGCCCAGATACGCAGTATTTT. This encodes CASSLSGGPDTQYF.

The chain uses TRBV28 and TRBJ1-5; 7 bases align to TRBD1. The germline CDR1 and CDR2 sequences are MDHEN and SYDVKM. The CDR3 spans 14 residues. After removal of 5 bases from V and 5 bases from J, the junction contained 6 bases not matched to a gene. CDR3 bases: TGTGCCAGCAGTACCGCTCAGGGGGATCAGCCCCAGCATTTT. It specifies CASSTAQGDQPQHF.

In its sample, this clone was seen a few times. The chain uses TRBV6-5 and TRBJ1-3, with TRBD1 as a possible D gene (5 bases). V lost 2 bases, J lost 0 bases, and 5 bases lay in between. This CDR3 has 14 residues. Per the germline V gene, CDR1 is MNHEY and CDR2 is SVGAGI. As DNA, the CDR3 is TGTGCCAGCAGTTACGGGGCCTCTGGAAACACCATATATTTT. Amino acid sequence: CASSYGASGNTIYF.